Described below is a single TCR beta chain sequence and its context. Assay: immunoSEQ multiplex PCR; the TCRdb copy retains only in-frame clones and omits some. Found here are roughly 160,000 clones, 82% of them singletons; the top ten hold under 12%. The sample is drawn from a study of blood T cell repertoires in COVID-19. Study overall: PBMCs, B-cell-depleted T cells, or T cells provided the cDNA or gDNA that made up the material.

This CDR3 has 16 amino acids. CDR1 and CDR2 (germline): SGHVS, FQNEAQ. V shed 5 bases, J shed 2 bases, and the junction held 5 bases outside the gene matches. Sequenced material: peripheral blood. The receptor was derived from a woman of 80 years or more with active or convalescent COVID-19. This rearrangement joins TRBV7-8 to TRBJ1-6; the match to TRBD1 covers 8 bases. The CDR3 loop reads CASSLTGVPYNSPLHF. The CDR3 bases are TGTGCCAGCAGCCTGACAGGGGTGCCCTATAATTCACCCCTCCACTTT.